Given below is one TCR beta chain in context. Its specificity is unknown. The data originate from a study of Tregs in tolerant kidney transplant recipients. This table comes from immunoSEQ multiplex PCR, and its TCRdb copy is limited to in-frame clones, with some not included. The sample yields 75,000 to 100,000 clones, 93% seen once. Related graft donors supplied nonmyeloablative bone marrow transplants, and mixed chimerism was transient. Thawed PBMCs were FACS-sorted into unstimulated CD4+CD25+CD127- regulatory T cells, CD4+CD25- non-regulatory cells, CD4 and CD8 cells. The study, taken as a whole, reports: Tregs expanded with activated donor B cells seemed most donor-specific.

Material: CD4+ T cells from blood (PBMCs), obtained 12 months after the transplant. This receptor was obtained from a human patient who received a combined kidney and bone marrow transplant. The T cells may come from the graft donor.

The CDR3 nucleotides read TGTGCCAGCAGCTTGGTTGGCTGGGACAGTAATGAAAAACTGTTTTTT. It specifies CASSLVGWDSNEKLFF. The chain is built from TRBV5-6 and TRBJ1-4, with 7 bases that match TRBD1. From germline, CDR1 is SGHDT and CDR2 YYEEEE. Losses at the gene ends were 0 bases for V and 4 bases for J; bases not matched to a gene: 6. The length of the CDR3 is 16 residues.